These 15 T cell receptor beta chains share one sample of origin, sequenced in a study of T-cell reconstitution after alpha-beta-depleted transplantation in children. Molecular barcoding with unique molecular identifiers was used for the TCRbeta library. TCRdb re-analysed the PCR reads in MiXCR, keeping a single row per CDR3 protein. The sample records about 420,000 distinct CDR3 sequences, 9.5% to 13% being singletons. The sequencing here drew on PBMCs from the stem cell graft donor, taken from the stem cell graft. The receptors were sampled from a human donor who donated a stem cell graft to a child with acute myeloid leukemia.

As regards this clonotype: No conserved phenylalanine or tryptophan ends this CDR3, so it is likely a read error. This sequence joins TRBV20-1 and TRBJ1-3, with no clear D. Trimming pared 0 bases from V and 3 bases from J, leaving 0 bases between. The length of the CDR3 is 11 residues. The germline V gene has CDR1 DFQATT and CDR2 SNEGSKA (reference sequence). CDR3 DNA: TGCAGTGCTAGAGATGGAAACACCATATATTTA. This codes for CSARDGNTIYL.

This clonotype was detected once. V gene TRBV11-2 combines with J gene TRBJ2-4; the match to TRBD2 covers 7 bases. V lost 2 bases to trimming and J lost 1 base; unmatched junction nucleotides: 20. The germline gives CDR1 SGHAT, CDR2 FQNNGV. The CDR3 runs 21 residues. The CDR3, as DNA: TGTGCCAGCAGCTTAAATCCCCTAGCGGTCACAACCCGGCCCGCCAAAAACATTCAGTACTTC. Its translation is CASSLNPLAVTTRPAKNIQYF.

This clonotype was counted many times. V is TRBV3-1 and J is TRBJ2-1, with D possibly being TRBD1 (6 bases). The CDR3 length is 19 residues. V was shortened by 0 bases and J by 0 bases, with 18 bases between the two germline ends. Germline V gives CDR1 LGHDT, CDR2 YNNKEL (reference sequence). CDR3 sequence (DNA): TGTGCCAGCAGCCAAGAGGGACAAGGACGCCAGAGCTCCTACAATGAGCAGTTCTTC. It yields the protein CASSQEGQGRQSSYNEQFF.

This clonotype showed up just a few times. The V and J genes are TRBV6-6 and TRBJ2-3; D gene unclear. The length of the CDR3 is 11 residues. Between the trimmed V and J ends, which lost 7 bases and 9 bases, there was a span of 11 bases. CDR1 MNHNY and CDR2 SVGAGI come from the germline V gene (reference sequence). CDR3 protein: CASTIGNTQYF. CDR3 bases: TGTGCCAGCACTATAGGGAACACGCAGTATTTT.

The CDR3 protein is CASTDLLGKAEAFF. CDR3 coding DNA: TGCGCCAGCACCGACTTACTAGGGAAGGCTGAAGCTTTCTTT. The chain joins TRBV5-1 to TRBJ1-1; D uncertain. There are 14 residues in the CDR3. The germline V gene has CDR1 SGHRS and CDR2 YFSETQ. The V gene lost 6 bases and the J gene lost 6 bases, with 18 bases spanning the gap. Together with reference TRBV5-1 and TRBJ1-1, the CDR3 gives the full variable domain: KAGVTQTPRYLIKTRGQQVTLSCSPISGHRSVSWYQQTPGQGLQFLFEYFSETQRNKGNFPGRFSGRQFSNSRSEMNVSTLELGDSALYLCASTDLLGKAEAFFGQGTRLTVV.

The gene calls are TRBV7-9 and TRBJ2-1; D may be TRBD1 (6 bases). In germline, CDR1 is SEHNR, CDR2 FQNEAQ (reference sequence). V was cut by 5 bases and J by 4 bases, with 18 bases left in between. This CDR3 region has 16 residues. The CDR3 bases are TGTGCCAGCAGCCGACGAAAGGACAGACTGTACAATGAGCAGTTCTTC. Its translation is CASSRRKDRLYNEQFF.

This clonotype was recorded a few times. The chain combines TRBV20-1 with TRBJ2-3; 10 bases line up with TRBD2. The junction had 6 bases not matched to a gene; V was cut back by 4 bases and J by 2 bases. Germline CDR1 is DFQATT and CDR2 is SNEGSKA (reference sequence). The CDR3 totals 15 residues. The CDR3 DNA follows: TGCAGTGCTACCCTTAGCGGGGGGAACACAGATACGCAGTATTTT. Encoded protein: CSATLSGGNTDTQYF.

CDR3 protein: CASSQPTSAQETQYF. In nucleotides, the CDR3 is TGCGCCAGCAGCCAACCGACGTCCGCACAAGAGACCCAGTACTTC. This sequence joins TRBV5-1 and TRBJ2-5; D gene unclear. Germline CDR1 reads SGHRS; CDR2 reads YFSETQ. Trimming shortened V by 4 bases and J by 2 bases, and 15 bases separated the two germline ends. This CDR3 region has 15 residues.

The chain recombines TRBV18 with TRBJ1-4, with D possibly being TRBD1 (6 bases). Germline loops: CDR1 KGHSH, CDR2 LQKENI. V was cut by 4 bases and J by 12 bases, with 18 bases left in between. This CDR3 is built from 14 residues. The DNA for the CDR3 is TGTGCCAGCTCACGCAACAGGGCCGATGGGGAACTGTTTTTT. As protein: CASSRNRADGELFF.

J is TRBJ1-2 and V is TRBV5-1; D is unclear. CDR1 SGHRS and CDR2 YFSETQ come from the germline V gene. The V and J ends lost 7 bases and 14 bases respectively, with 9 bases between them. The CDR3 runs to 8 residues. In nucleotides, the CDR3 is TGCGCCAGCGCGCGTGGGACCTTC. It encodes CASARGTF.

This clonotype was seen a few times. The rearrangement uses TRBV7-2 and TRBJ2-4; 7 bases align to TRBD1. The CDR3 length is 16 residues. Germline-derived CDR1 and CDR2 are SGHTA and FQGNSA. V dropped 0 bases and J dropped 3; count of bases not matched to a gene: 5. CDR3 coding DNA: TGTGCCAGCAGCTTAGCTCCAGGGGGTGACAAAAACATTCAGTACTTC. Its translation: CASSLAPGGDKNIQYF.

The chain joins TRBV3-1 to TRBJ2-7; TRBD2 matches at 8 bases. The J segment lost 7 bases and the V segment lost 2 bases, leaving 4 bases of the junction unmatched. The CDR3 covers 13 residues. Per germline, CDR1 LGHDT and CDR2 YNNKEL (reference sequence). The CDR3, as DNA: TGTGCCAGCAGCCAAAGCGGGAGTGGAGAGCAGTACTTC. Amino acid sequence: CASSQSGSGEQYF.

This rearrangement joins TRBV10-3 to TRBJ2-1, with a possible D match to TRBD1 (5 bases). V lost 0 bases and J 7 bases, leaving 16 bases between the germline ends. Germline V gene data show CDR1 as ENHRY and CDR2 as SYGVKD. The CDR3 totals 16 residues. CDR3 sequence: CAISESWQGWTNEQFF. The CDR3 DNA is TGTGCCATCAGTGAGTCGTGGCAGGGTTGGACAAATGAGCAGTTCTTC.

In its sample, this clonotype was seen a few times. The chain combines TRBV20-1 with TRBJ1-1; TRBD1 matches at 8 bases. Germline V gene data show CDR1 as DFQATT and CDR2 as SNEGSKA (reference sequence). V was clipped by 5 bases and J by 1 base; unmatched bases: 6. This CDR3 region has 14 residues. Written as DNA, the CDR3 is TGCAGTGCTGAAGATGGGACAGGGAACACTGAAGCTTTCTTT. This gives the protein CSAEDGTGNTEAFF.

This chain connects TRBV29-1 to TRBJ1-2; no clear D gene. The germline V and J ends were trimmed by 4 bases and 4 bases, with 25 bases remaining between them. From germline, CDR1 is SQVTM and CDR2 ANQGSEA. The CDR3 has 17 amino acids. The CDR3 DNA reads as TGCAGCGTTGCCCCCATGAAGGCGGGAACTTTCTCCTATGGCTACACCTTC. Its translation is CSVAPMKAGTFSYGYTF.